These 27 T cell receptor beta chains were all obtained from the same sample, sequenced in a study of cytomegalovirus exposure and HLA in healthy donors. The table came from immunoSEQ multiplex PCR; TCRdb's copy has only in-frame clones and leaves some out. The sample contains fewer than 250,000 clones, around four fifths of which appear only once. The sequenced material came from PBMCs. These receptors were collected from a woman aged 18-29 years in good health and CMV-seronegative.

The CDR3 is CASSPGQDPYEQYF. The CDR3 region has the DNA TGTGCCAGCTCCCCGGGACAGGACCCTTACGAGCAGTACTTC. V gene TRBV18 combines with J gene TRBJ2-7, with TRBD1 matching over 8 bases. There are 14 residues in the CDR3. CDR1 KGHSH and CDR2 LQKENI come from the germline V gene. J gave up 4 bases and V 6 bases, and 8 bases lay outside the gene matches.

The V call is TRBV6-6, the J call TRBJ1-1; D perhaps matches TRBD1 (5 bases). The CDR3 has 12 amino acids. From germline, CDR1 is MNHNY and CDR2 SVGAGI (reference sequence). Between the trimmed V and J ends, which lost 5 bases and 1 base, there was a span of 5 bases. The DNA for the CDR3 is TGTGCCAGCAGTACAGGGAACACTGAAGCTTTCTTT. Translated: CASSTGNTEAFF.

This clone was counted once. The J gene is TRBJ2-1, the V gene TRBV30, with 10 nucleotides matching TRBD2. V lost 0 bases to trimming and J lost 12 bases; unmatched junction nucleotides: 11. The CDR3 length is 15 residues. Germline CDR1 and CDR2: GTSNPN and SVGIG (reference sequence). CDR3 in amino acids: CAWSVLSGGLSGQFF. The CDR3 nucleotides read TGTGCCTGGAGTGTACTTAGCGGGGGGCTCTCCGGGCAGTTCTTC.

This clone appeared a few times. V gene TRBV11-2 combines with J gene TRBJ2-7; 7 bases are shared with TRBD1. Germline CDR1 is SGHAT and CDR2 is FQNNGV. The junction had 5 bases not matched to a gene; V was cut back by 1 base and J by 2 bases. This CDR3 spans 15 amino acids. CDR3 in DNA: TGTGCCAGCAGCTTAGGGGGGACAGAAACCTACGAGCAGTACTTC. This gives the protein CASSLGGTETYEQYF.

The chain employs TRBV6-6 and TRBJ1-1; TRBD1 might be the D (5 bases). The germline CDR1 and CDR2 sequences are MNHNY and SVGAGI (reference sequence). The CDR3 consists of 13 residues. The V end lost 2 bases, the J end lost 4 bases, and 8 bases lay between the germline ends. Written as DNA, the CDR3 is TGTGCCAGCAGTTACGGGGGGGGCACTGAAGCTTTCTTT. It codes for CASSYGGGTEAFF.

V gene TRBV11-2 combines with J gene TRBJ2-1, with 9 positions matching TRBD2. The germline V gene has CDR1 SGHAT and CDR2 FQNNGV. The CDR3 loop spans 14 amino acids. V lost 5 bases, J lost 5 bases, and 4 bases stayed unmatched. CDR3 residues: CASSGGLAHNEQFF. CDR3 coding DNA: TGTGCCAGCAGCGGGGGACTAGCCCACAATGAGCAGTTCTTC. The variable domain in full, with the rest retrieved from reference TRBV11-2 and TRBJ2-1, is EAGVAQSPRYKIIEKRQSVAFWCNPISGHATLYWYQQILGQGPKLLIQFQNNGVVDDSQLPKDRFSAERLKGVDSTLKIQPAKLEDSAVYLCASSGGLAHNEQFFGPGTRLTVL.

The rearrangement links TRBV4-1 to TRBJ1-3; D unresolved. This CDR3 has 16 amino acids. From germline, CDR1 is MGHRA and CDR2 YSYEKL. Deletions cut 0 bases from V and 4 bases from J, with 13 bases between. The CDR3 spells CASSQDDGGFGNTIYF. The CDR3 nucleotides are TGCGCCAGCAGCCAAGATGATGGTGGTTTCGGAAACACCATATATTTT.

This chain joins TRBV14 and TRBJ1-2; possible D gene TRBD1, 5 bases. Germline CDR1 reads SGHDN; CDR2 reads FVKESK. V lost 0 bases, J lost 4 bases, and 9 bases lay in between. The CDR3 runs 14 residues. The CDR3 DNA sequence: TGTGCCAGCAGCCAAGATTCAGGGCCCTATGGCTACACCTTC. It yields the protein CASSQDSGPYGYTF.

The chain has TRBV6-5 and TRBJ2-1; TRBD2 matches at 13 bases. Trimming took 6 bases from V and 5 from J; bases not matched to a gene: 4. The germline CDR1 and CDR2 sequences are MNHEY and SVGAGI. The CDR3 runs 15 residues. CDR3 region: CASSLLAGGNNEQFF. Here the CDR3 DNA reads TGTGCCAGCAGCCTACTAGCGGGGGGGAACAATGAGCAGTTCTTC.

The CDR3 region has the DNA TGCGCCAGCAAGAGGAACACTGAAGCTTTCTTT. Protein sequence: CASKRNTEAFF. The J gene is TRBJ1-1, the V gene TRBV5-1, with no clear D. Trimming cost V 6 bases and J 1 base, with 4 bases left between them. CDR1 is SGHRS and CDR2 is YFSETQ in the germline V gene. The CDR3 is 11 amino acids. Supplemented by reference TRBV5-1 and TRBJ1-1, the full variable domain reads KAGVTQTPRYLIKTRGQQVTLSCSPISGHRSVSWYQQTPGQGLQFLFEYFSETQRNKGNFPGRFSGRQFSNSRSEMNVSTLELGDSALYLCASKRNTEAFFGQGTRLTVV.

This clone was counted between two and nine times. The rearrangement links TRBV6-5 to TRBJ2-7, with 9 bases aligning to TRBD1. CDR1 is MNHEY and CDR2 is SVGAGI in the germline V gene. The CDR3 is made up of 16 amino acids. V lost 3 bases and J lost 1; bases outside the gene matches: 7. CDR3 nucleotides: TGTGCCAGCAGTTATAGGGGACAGGGCCTATCCTACGAGCAGTACTTC. This encodes CASSYRGQGLSYEQYF.

This clone was seen just once. This chain links TRBV6-6 with TRBJ2-7; D ambiguous. The germline V and J ends were trimmed by 5 bases and 6 bases, with 20 bases remaining between them. This CDR3 is built from 15 residues. Germline V gives CDR1 MNHNY, CDR2 SVGAGI (reference sequence). This chain's CDR3 is CASSTARDRSAEQYF. CDR3 sequence (DNA): TGTGCCAGCAGTACAGCTAGAGACCGATCAGCCGAGCAGTACTTC.

V and J are TRBV5-6 and TRBJ1-2; D perhaps matches TRBD1 (5 bases). The CDR3 is 15 amino acids. Germline CDR1 and CDR2: SGHDT and YYEEEE. V was cut by 0 bases and J by 7 bases, with 16 bases left in between. CDR3 nucleotides: TGTGCCAGCAGCTTGGGGACACCGGCTTTGGGTGGCTACACCTTC. Its protein is CASSLGTPALGGYTF. The variable domain in full, with the rest retrieved from reference TRBV5-6 and TRBJ1-2, is DAGVTQSPTHLIKTRGQQVTLRCSPKSGHDTVSWYQQALGQGPQFIFQYYEEEERQRGNFPDRFSGHQFPNYSSELNVNALLLGDSALYLCASSLGTPALGGYTFGSGTRLTVV.

This chain joins TRBV10-1 and TRBJ2-3; D remains ambiguous. V was shortened by 4 bases and J by 1 base, with 6 bases between the two germline ends. This CDR3 is 13 amino acids long. Germline V gene lookup returns CDR1 WNHNN and CDR2 SYGVQD (reference sequence). The CDR3 is CASSADGTDTQYF. The DNA for the CDR3 is TGCGCCAGCAGTGCGGACGGCACAGATACGCAGTATTTT.

The chain recombines TRBV4-1 with TRBJ1-6; D call uncertain. V lost 0 bases and J lost 6, with 12 bases in between. The CDR3 is made up of 16 amino acids. Germline V CDR1 and CDR2: MGHRA, YSYEKL. The CDR3 reads CASSQETLPSNSPLHF. The CDR3 region has the DNA TGCGCCAGCAGCCAAGAGACGCTCCCCTCTAATTCACCCCTCCACTTT.

The chain carries TRBV27 and TRBJ2-7; weak D call: TRBD1 (6 bases). The V gene's germline CDR1 is MNHEY and CDR2 SMNVEV (reference sequence). This CDR3 has 15 amino acids. V lost 5 bases and J lost 2, with 16 bases in between. The CDR3 region has the DNA TGTGCCAGCAGTCCCGTTAGGGACATCCCCTACGAGCAGTACTTC. It specifies CASSPVRDIPYEQYF.

With respect to this clone: This sample includes further DNA sequences coding for the same CDR3. The chain uses TRBV2 and TRBJ1-5; a possible D gene is TRBD1 (5 bases). Trimming pared 1 base from V and 6 bases from J, leaving 10 bases between. Germline CDR1 and CDR2: SNHLY and FYNNEI. This CDR3 has 14 amino acids. CDR3 sequence reads: CASSEGTRGQPQHF. CDR3 nucleotide sequence: TGTGCCAGCAGTGAAGGGACGAGGGGTCAGCCCCAGCATTTT.

The chain carries TRBV28 and TRBJ1-1; TRBD1 is a possible D gene (5 bases). V lost 5 bases and J lost 5, with 15 bases in between. The CDR3 has 14 residues. Germline V gene data show CDR1 as MDHEN and CDR2 as SYDVKM. The CDR3 protein is CASSPEGWKTEAFF. The CDR3 DNA follows: TGTGCCAGCAGTCCGGAGGGGTGGAAGACTGAAGCTTTCTTT.

V usage is TRBV6-5 and J usage is TRBJ2-7; the match to TRBD1 covers 7 bases. Trimming took 5 bases from V and 7 from J; bases not matched to a gene: 11. The germline V gene has CDR1 MNHEY and CDR2 SVGAGI. The CDR3 has 14 residues. The CDR3 spells CASSQGQTSEEQYF. In DNA, the CDR3 is TGTGCCAGCAGTCAGGGACAGACCTCTGAAGAGCAGTACTTC.

The CDR3 bases are TGTGCCAGCAGTCTCTGGGGAGATCAGCCCCAGCATTTT. Translated, it gives CASSLWGDQPQHF. The chain joins TRBV6-1 to TRBJ1-5; D gene uncertain. Deletions cut 5 bases from V and 5 bases from J, with 10 bases between. CDR1 is MNHNS, CDR2 SASEGT, per germline. This CDR3 is 13 amino acids long.

The CDR3 DNA follows: TGCGCCAGCAGCTTAAGCCTTGGAGAGACCCAGTACTTC. This gives the protein CASSLSLGETQYF. The genes are TRBV5-1 and TRBJ2-5; D not certain. The CDR3 contains 13 residues. The germline V and J ends were trimmed by 2 bases and 4 bases, with 9 bases remaining between them. Germline V gene lookup returns CDR1 SGHRS and CDR2 YFSETQ. Complete variable domain (other parts from reference TRBV5-1 and TRBJ2-5): KAGVTQTPRYLIKTRGQQVTLSCSPISGHRSVSWYQQTPGQGLQFLFEYFSETQRNKGNFPGRFSGRQFSNSRSEMNVSTLELGDSALYLCASSLSLGETQYFGPGTRLLVL.

The CDR3 sequence is CASSYSKQGTYEQYF. CDR3 in DNA: TGTGCCAGCAGTTACTCGAAACAGGGCACCTACGAGCAGTACTTC. J is TRBJ2-7 and V is TRBV6-6; a possible D gene is TRBD1 (6 bases). The germline V and J ends were trimmed by 0 bases and 2 bases, with 11 bases remaining between them. Per the germline V gene, CDR1 is MNHNY and CDR2 is SVGAGI (reference sequence). The CDR3 has 15 amino acids.

The genes are TRBV19 and TRBJ1-2, with 10 bases aligning to TRBD1. Losses at the gene ends were 6 bases for V and 3 bases for J; bases not matched to a gene: 7. CDR1 is LNHDA and CDR2 is SQIVND in the germline V gene (reference sequence). This CDR3 spans 15 amino acids. The CDR3 region is CASSSGQGIYYGYTF. The CDR3 DNA reads TGTGCCAGTAGCTCGGGACAGGGGATTTACTATGGCTACACCTTC.

V gene TRBV27 combines with J gene TRBJ1-4, with D tentatively TRBD1 (6 bases). The CDR3 loop spans 14 amino acids. Germline CDR1 and CDR2: MNHEY and SMNVEV (reference sequence). V shed 4 bases and J shed 2 bases, with 8 bases lying between them. CDR3: CASSSGVTNEKLFF. CDR3 DNA: TGTGCCAGCAGTTCAGGGGTGACTAATGAAAAACTGTTTTTT. The whole variable domain, remainder taken from reference TRBV27 and TRBJ1-4, is EAQVTQNPRYLITVTGKKLTVTCSQNMNHEYMSWYRQDPGLGLRQIYYSMNVEVTDKGDVPEGYKVSRKEKRNFPLILESPSPNQTSLYFCASSSGVTNEKLFFGSGTQLSVL.

CDR3 protein: CATATQGLETQYF. In nucleotides, the CDR3 is TGTGCCACCGCCACCCAGGGGCTGGAGACCCAGTACTTC. This rearrangement joins TRBV27 to TRBJ2-5, with a weak D call TRBD1 (6 bases). The CDR3 is 13 residues long. Per germline, CDR1 MNHEY and CDR2 SMNVEV (reference sequence). V lost 10 bases and J lost 5, with 17 bases in between.

V usage is TRBV12-5 and J usage is TRBJ2-7; the match to TRBD2 covers 9 bases. Looked up from germline, CDR1 is LGHNT and CDR2 is FRNRAP. V was pared by 1 base and J by 3 bases, with 7 bases of the junction left unmatched. The CDR3 is made up of 16 amino acids. The CDR3: CASGLAVAGAFYEQYF. CDR3 nucleotide sequence: TGTGCTAGTGGTTTGGCAGTAGCGGGGGCATTCTACGAGCAGTACTTC.

The rearrangement joins TRBV28 to TRBJ1-2, with a weak D call TRBD1 (6 bases). Germline CDR1 and CDR2: MDHEN and SYDVKM. V shed 6 bases and J shed 7 bases, with 12 bases lying between them. The CDR3 runs to 12 residues. The DNA of the CDR3 is TGTGCCAGCAGAAAGGGAGGGGGTGGCTACACCTTC. Its protein is CASRKGGGGYTF.